This T cell receptor (beta chain) was profiled in a study of T-cell memory formation after mild COVID-19. Germline V gene data show CDR1 as SGHTA and CDR2 as FQGNSA. V lost 5 bases, J lost 2 bases, and 9 bases lay in between. The CDR3 totals 13 residues. This clonotype was counted at least ten times. The authors produced TCR alpha and TCR beta cDNA libraries with sample barcodes and UMIs by 5'RACE using constant-segment primers. TCRdb re-analysed the 5' RACE reads in MiXCR, keeping a single row per CDR3 protein. The data contain approximately 260,000 distinct CDR3 sequences, approximately 16% of them singletons.

The J gene is TRBJ1-2, the V gene TRBV7-2; TRBD1 might be the D (5 bases). Source material: PBMCs or a T cell subset sorted from them (not recorded which). The clonotype comes from a man aged 18 to 30 who had mild COVID-19 (a few samples of this study predate the infection). Cell type and time point are not known. DNA of the CDR3: TGTGCCAGCAGCCCGGACAAAAACTATGGCTACACCTTC. Protein: CASSPDKNYGYTF.